The rows below give T cell receptor beta chains drawn from one sample of a study of cytomegalovirus exposure and HLA in healthy donors. Method: immunoSEQ multiplex PCR; TCRdb's copy keeps in-frame clones and lacks some. This sample carries about 160,000 clones, roughly four fifths of them seen once, and the ten largest clones take around 10%. Material for sequencing was PBMCs. The receptors were gathered from a middle-aged man in good health and CMV-seropositive. CDR3s include the opening cysteine and the closing phenylalanine or tryptophan. The D gene is left open where the match is weak. Only part of the rows carry a size: once, few, many, or a class if the clone is expanded.

>TRBJ1-3|-|-|TRBV7-9
CASSLGGPIYF
TGTGCCAGCAGCTTGGGGGGACCCATATATTTT
>TRBJ2-1|few|TRBD2|TRBV27
CASSSPPRVAGRNEQFF
TGTGCCAGCAGTTCACCCCCTCGGGTAGCGGGACGCAATGAGCAGTTCTTC
>TRBJ1-2|-|-|TRBV6-6
CASSYGGATGYGYTF
TGTGCCAGCAGTTATGGGGGGGCCACTGGCTATGGCTACACCTTC
>TRBJ2-2|few|TRBD2|TRBV4-3
CASSRPSGGADGELFF
TGCGCCAGCAGCCGCCCTAGCGGGGGGGCCGACGGGGAGCTGTTTTTT
>TRBJ2-6|-|-|TRBV5-4
CASSLAGRGISGANVLTF
TGTGCCAGCAGCCTAGCCGGTAGAGGGATCTCTGGGGCCAACGTCCTGACTTTC
>TRBJ2-7|-|-|TRBV9
CASSVSPTGIYEQYF
TGTGCCAGCAGCGTCTCACCGACGGGAATCTACGAGCAGTACTTC
>TRBJ2-3|once|TRBD1|TRBV28
CASSPLPPDREGDTQYF
TGTGCCAGCAGTCCGCTCCCCCCGGACAGGGAAGGAGATACGCAGTATTTT
>TRBJ2-5|once|TRBD2|TRBV30
CAWTPLAGGYGTQYF
TGTGCCTGGACCCCACTAGCGGGAGGATACGGGACCCAGTACTTC
>TRBJ2-3|few|TRBD2|TRBV28
CASTLAGATDTDTQYF
TGTGCCAGCACGCTAGCGGGAGCGACCGACACAGATACGCAGTATTTT
>TRBJ1-1|-|TRBD1|TRBV15
CATSRDQQGFEAFF
TGTGCCACCAGCAGAGATCAACAGGGGTTTGAAGCTTTCTTT
>TRBJ2-1|once|TRBD1|TRBV5-1
CASSRGQDNYNEQFF
TGCGCCAGCAGCCGTGGACAGGACAACTACAATGAGCAGTTCTTC
>TRBJ2-1|-|TRBD1|TRBV5-1
CASSSGQGFYNEQFF
TGCGCCAGCAGCTCGGGACAGGGATTCTACAATGAGCAGTTCTTC
>TRBJ2-7|-|TRBD2|TRBV6-5
CASSYGAGGPYEQYF
TGTGCCAGCAGTTACGGGGCGGGAGGGCCCTACGAGCAGTACTTC
>TRBJ2-2|-|TRBD2|TRBV11-3
CASSPLAGNTGELFF
TGTGCCAGCAGCCCTCTAGCGGGGAACACCGGGGAGCTGTTTTTT
>TRBJ1-1|-|-|TRBV6-1
CASSERGGTEAFF
TGTGCCAGCAGTGAACGGGGGGGGACTGAAGCTTTCTTT
>TRBJ1-1|-|-|TRBV11-1
CASSLSVTGNEAFF
TGTGCCAGCAGCTTGTCGGTAACCGGGAACGAAGCTTTCTTT
>TRBJ1-1|-|TRBD1|TRBV10-3
CAISRQGEKAFF
TGTGCCATCAGTCGACAGGGGGAGAAAGCTTTCTTT
>TRBJ2-1|few|-|TRBV5-6
CASSLGRVSEQFF
TGTGCCAGCAGCTTGGGCAGGGTCTCTGAGCAGTTCTTC
>TRBJ2-7|few|TRBD1|TRBV2
CASKGQIYEQYF
TGTGCCAGCAAGGGACAGATCTACGAGCAGTACTTC
>TRBJ2-2|-|TRBD1|TRBV4-1
CASSHQTTGSRRMNTGELFF
TGCGCCAGCAGCCATCAAACGACAGGGTCAAGGAGAATGAACACCGGGGAGCTGTTTTTT
>TRBJ1-2|once|-|TRBV11-2
CASSPDGGIGGYTF
TGTGCCAGCAGCCCCGACGGGGGAATCGGCGGCTACACCTTC
>TRBJ1-1|-|-|TRBV6-5
CASSPEGGTAEAFF
TGTGCCAGCTCCCCTGAGGGGGGGACGGCTGAAGCTTTCTTT
>TRBJ2-1|-|-|TRBV9
CASSVGDTSSYNEQFF
TGTGCCAGCAGCGTAGGCGACACGAGCTCCTACAATGAGCAGTTCTTC
>TRBJ1-4|-|-|TRBV7-2
CASSLPEQGEKLFF
TGTGCCAGCAGCTTACCCGAACAGGGTGAAAAACTGTTTTTT
>TRBJ2-6|-|-|TRBV9
CASSDRGGGANVLTF
TGTGCCAGCAGCGACAGGGGAGGTGGGGCCAACGTCCTGACTTTC
>TRBJ2-5|-|-|TRBV2
CASSRASRGETQYF
TGTGCCAGCAGCAGGGCCAGCAGGGGTGAGACCCAGTACTTC